The 18 T cell receptor beta chains reported below all come from one sample, sequenced in a study of blood T cell repertoires in COVID-19. Some clones are missing from TCRdb's copy, which holds only in-frame ones; the method was immunoSEQ multiplex PCR. Of over 250,000 clones listed, 80% to 90% are singletons. The sequenced material came from peripheral blood. These receptors originate from a woman in her 70s with acute or convalescent COVID-19.

The gene calls are TRBV6-2 or TRBV6-3 and TRBJ2-1, with D maybe TRBD2 (5 bases). Germline V lookup: CDR1 MNHEY, CDR2 SVGEGT. V lost 2 bases and J lost 1, with 18 bases in between. CDR3 length equals 18 residues. The DNA for the CDR3 is TGTGCCAGCAGTTACCGGGGATTGGACTTCCTTTCCTACAATGAGCAGTTCTTC. Its protein is CASSYRGLDFLSYNEQFF.

The V call is TRBV28, the J call TRBJ2-7; perhaps TRBD1 as D (6 bases). This CDR3 comprises 16 residues. V was trimmed by 3 bases and J by 2 bases, leaving 17 bases between them. CDR1 and CDR2 from the germline V gene are MDHEN and SYDVKM. CDR3 sequence: CASSLGAGTPTYEQYF. In nucleotides, the CDR3 is TGTGCCAGCAGTTTGGGTGCCGGGACACCGACCTACGAGCAGTACTTC.

The chain employs TRBV5-1 and TRBJ1-4; 8 bases fit TRBD1. J gave up 8 bases and V 6 bases, and 12 bases lay outside the gene matches. CDR1 is SGHRS, CDR2 YFSETQ, per germline. The CDR3 totals 15 residues. CDR3 sequence reads: CASTDQGAEREKLFF. The CDR3 DNA reads as TGCGCCAGCACGGATCAGGGGGCCGAGAGAGAAAAACTGTTTTTT.

This chain uses TRBV6-5 with TRBJ1-4; TRBD1 matches at 7 bases. Trimming took 6 bases from V and 7 from J; bases not matched to a gene: 5. Germline V gene data show CDR1 as MNHEY and CDR2 as SVGAGI. The CDR3 is 13 amino acids. In DNA form, the CDR3 reads TGTGCCAGCAGCAGGGGGTTCGGTGAAAAACTGTTTTTT. Translation gives CASSRGFGEKLFF.

The V call is TRBV5-1, the J call TRBJ1-1; 8 bases fit TRBD1. The germline CDR1 and CDR2 sequences are SGHRS and YFSETQ. V dropped 4 bases and J dropped 8; count of bases not matched to a gene: 4. The CDR3 runs to 12 residues. CDR3 residues: CASSPQGAEAFF. The DNA for the CDR3 is TGCGCCAGCAGCCCCCAGGGGGCCGAAGCTTTCTTT. Complete variable domain (other parts from reference TRBV5-1 and TRBJ1-1): KAGVTQTPRYLIKTRGQQVTLSCSPISGHRSVSWYQQTPGQGLQFLFEYFSETQRNKGNFPGRFSGRQFSNSRSEMNVSTLELGDSALYLCASSPQGAEAFFGQGTRLTVV.

J is TRBJ1-4 and V is TRBV5-1; D is possibly TRBD1 (6 bases). Trimming took 2 bases from V and 5 from J, leaving 10 bases between them. The CDR3 sequence is 14 residues long. CDR1 SGHRS and CDR2 YFSETQ come from the germline V gene. CDR3 coding DNA: TGCGCCAGCAGCTTACAGGGAAAAAATGAAAAACTGTTTTTT. Translated: CASSLQGKNEKLFF.

On this clone: The sample holds other DNA sequences that translate to the same CDR3. This chain links TRBV20-1 with TRBJ1-2, with 9 bases fitting TRBD1. From germline, CDR1 is DFQATT and CDR2 SNEGSKA (reference sequence). V dropped 6 bases and J dropped 4; count of bases not matched to a gene: 0. This CDR3 has 11 residues. Written as DNA, the CDR3 is TGCAGTGCGACAGGGGGCTATGGCTACACCTTC. This translates into CSATGGYGYTF.

This chain joins TRBV20-1 and TRBJ2-1; D gene uncertain. The V end lost 6 bases, the J end lost 5 bases, and 5 bases lay between the germline ends. The CDR3 spans 10 residues. CDR1 and CDR2 (germline): DFQATT, SNEGSKA (reference sequence). The CDR3 coding sequence is TGCAGTGCCTCTAACAATGAGCAGTTCTTC. Translated, it gives CSASNNEQFF.

J is TRBJ2-3 and V is TRBV3-1 (or the pseudogene TRBV3-2); D is perhaps TRBD2 (7 bases). There are 13 residues in the CDR3. Looked up from germline, CDR1 is LGHDT and CDR2 is YNNKEL (reference sequence). V dropped 9 bases and J dropped 5 bases, with 15 bases sitting between them. The CDR3 DNA follows: TGTGCCAGTGGGGGGGGCCTCGGAGATACGCAGTATTTT. This sequence encodes CASGGGLGDTQYF.

The chain links TRBV25-1 to TRBJ1-1; D gene uncertain. Trimming left V 7 bases short and J 1 base short, with 4 bases between. There are 11 residues in the CDR3. Germline V gene sequence: CDR1 MGHDK, CDR2 SYGVNS. In DNA, the CDR3 is TGTGCCAGCATCGGGAACACTGAAGCTTTCTTT. Translated, it gives CASIGNTEAFF.

The chain employs TRBV30 and TRBJ1-5; TRBD1 agrees at 7 bases. Germline lookup yields CDR1 GTSNPN and CDR2 SVGIG (reference sequence). V gave up 3 bases and J gave up 11 bases; unmatched junction bases: 13. The CDR3 extends over 14 amino acids. CDR3 residues: CAWSSGTAGGTQHF. For the CDR3, the DNA is TGTGCCTGGAGCAGTGGGACAGCGGGGGGGACCCAGCATTTT.

The V gene is TRBV7-9, the J gene TRBJ1-4, with 8 bases matching TRBD1. CDR1 is SEHNR and CDR2 is FQNEAQ in the germline V gene (reference sequence). The CDR3 runs 16 residues. With V trimmed by 5 bases and J by 4 bases, 9 bases remained unmatched. This CDR3 is CASSPQGAPYNEKLFF. The CDR3, as DNA: TGTGCCAGCAGCCCTCAGGGGGCCCCTTATAATGAAAAACTGTTTTTT.

This sequence joins TRBV19 and TRBJ1-5; D may be TRBD1 (6 bases). The CDR3 totals 16 residues. Looked up from germline, CDR1 is LNHDA and CDR2 is SQIVND (reference sequence). V was cut by 5 bases and J by 6 bases, with 20 bases left in between. The CDR3 region has the DNA TGTGCCAGTAGTTTTTTTGGAGCAGGGGTTTTTCAGCCCCAGCATTTT. The encoded protein is CASSFFGAGVFQPQHF.

The V gene is TRBV29-1, the J gene TRBJ1-1; 7 positions match TRBD1. J lost 7 bases, V lost 0 bases, and 8 bases had no gene match. CDR1 and CDR2 (germline): SQVTM, ANQGSEA. The CDR3 loop spans 14 amino acids. The CDR3 nucleotides are TGCAGCGTTGAAGATCAAGTCAGGGGGAGTGAAGCTTTCTTT. It is translated as CSVEDQVRGSEAFF.

This chain connects TRBV12-3 or TRBV12-4 to TRBJ1-5; no clear D gene. V lost 4 bases, J lost 5 bases, and 9 bases lay in between. The CDR3 length is 13 residues. In DNA, the CDR3 is TGTGCCAGCAGTTCGCCGCCAGATCAGCCCCAGCATTTT. It is translated as CASSSPPDQPQHF.

The CDR3 is CASSLGTRETQYF. The CDR3 coding sequence is TGTGCCAGCAGCTTAGGGACTAGAGAGACCCAGTACTTC. This chain uses TRBV7-2 with TRBJ2-5, with 7 bases that match TRBD2. In germline, CDR1 is SGHTA, CDR2 FQGNSA. V trimming: 1 base; J trimming: 4 bases; junction bases outside the gene matches: 0. The CDR3 extends over 13 amino acids.

This rearrangement joins TRBV7-9 to TRBJ1-2; weak D call: TRBD1 (6 bases). The V and J ends lost 0 bases and 2 bases respectively, with 7 bases between them. The CDR3 covers 14 residues. Germline V gene lookup returns CDR1 SEHNR and CDR2 FQNEAQ (reference sequence). CDR3 protein: CASSLADRNYGYTF. The CDR3 DNA reads TGTGCCAGCAGCTTAGCGGACAGAAACTATGGCTACACCTTC.

The rearrangement uses TRBV19 and TRBJ1-4, with a possible D match to TRBD1 (6 bases). Trimming pared 8 bases from V and 3 bases from J, leaving 10 bases between. The CDR3 has 13 residues. CDR1 is LNHDA, CDR2 SQIVND, per germline (reference sequence). CDR3 nucleotide sequence: TGTGCCAGTGCGGGGGCAGCTAATGAAAAACTGTTTTTT. Translating it yields CASAGAANEKLFF.